These T cell receptor beta chains were read from a single sample in a study of blood T cell repertoires in COVID-19. Profiling relied on immunoSEQ multiplex PCR, and the TCRdb table lists in-frame clones only, not all of them. The sample lists 200,000 to 250,000 clones, over 80% seen once, with approximately 6.8% in the top ten. The sequenced material came from PBMCs or T cells enriched from blood (not recorded which). These receptors came from a woman aged 40-49 years who had recovered from COVID-19. Both conserved end residues are part of each CDR3. A D gene is named only where the DNA matches it firmly. Clone size is not always given. Where it is, it says once, few, many or a class for expanded clones.

V gene	D gene	clone size	J gene	CDR3 DNA	CDR3 protein
TRBV27	TRBD1	NA	TRBJ1-6	TGTGCCAGCAGAACGGGACAGTACCATTCACCCCTCCACTTT	CASRTGQYHSPLHF
TRBV28	TRBD2	NA	TRBJ2-3	TGTGCCAGCAGTTTATTCCCCGGCGGGAGGGCCCGTGATACGCAGTATTTT	CASSLFPGGRARDTQYF
TRBV27	TRBD1	NA	TRBJ1-4	TGTGCCAGCACCCTTAGGGGGACAGAGAATGAAAAACTGTTTTTT	CASTLRGTENEKLFF
TRBV6-5	TRBD1	NA	TRBJ1-2	TGTGCCAGCAGACAGACAGGGTCGAACTATGGCTACACCTTC	CASRQTGSNYGYTF
TRBV28	NA	NA	TRBJ2-4	TGTGCCAGCAGTTCTACGCCCAAAAACATTCAGTACTTC	CASSSTPKNIQYF
TRBV7-2	NA	few	TRBJ2-3	TGTGCCAGCAGCCTATCAAGCGCCAGCACAGATACGCAGTATTTT	CASSLSSASTDTQYF
TRBV30	NA	once	TRBJ2-6	TGTGCCTGGGGGGGGGACAATCCTTCTGGGGCCAACGTCCTGACTTTC	CAWGGDNPSGANVLTF
TRBV5-1	NA	NA	TRBJ1-1	TGCGCCAGCAGCTTTCGACAGAACACTGAAGCTTTCTTT	CASSFRQNTEAFF
TRBV2	NA	NA	TRBJ2-7	TGTGCCAGCAAAAGTAACAACCCGGGACACCCCTACGAGCAGTACTTC	CASKSNNPGHPYEQYF
TRBV7-2	NA	NA	TRBJ2-5	TGTGCCAGCAGCTTAGAGAGGGTTGGTGGGACCCAGTACTTC	CASSLERVGGTQYF
TRBV28	TRBD1	NA	TRBJ2-5	TGTGCCAGCAGTCCAGGGGGTCCAGAGACCCAGTACTTC	CASSPGGPETQYF
TRBV5-4	TRBD1	NA	TRBJ1-1	TGTGCCAGCAGCCCAGGACAGGACACTGAAGCTTTCTTT	CASSPGQDTEAFF
TRBV10-2	TRBD1	NA	TRBJ1-2	TGCGCCAGCAGTGAGACAGGGGACTATGGCTACACCTTC	CASSETGDYGYTF
TRBV19	TRBD2	NA	TRBJ2-1	TGTGCCAGTAGTGGTTCCGGACTAGCGGGAGGCAATGAGCAGTTCTTC	CASSGSGLAGGNEQFF
TRBV7-9	NA	NA	TRBJ2-5	TGTGCCAGCAGCTTAGGACAGCAAGAGACCCAGTACTTC	CASSLGQQETQYF
TRBV30	TRBD1	NA	TRBJ1-6	TGTGCCTGGACCCTATCAGGGGGCCCGAATTCACCCCTCCACTTT	CAWTLSGGPNSPLHF
TRBV3-1/TRBV3-2	NA	NA	TRBJ1-2	TGTGCCAGCAGCCTGCTCACAGGGCCGGGTGGCTACACCTTC	CASSLLTGPGGYTF
TRBV5-4	NA	NA	TRBJ2-2	TGTGCCAGCACCCCGGGGGTCTCGGACACCGGGGAGCTGTTTTTT	CASTPGVSDTGELFF
TRBV7-9	NA	NA	TRBJ2-7	TGTGCCAGCAGCTTAGACAGGGCCTACGAGCAGTACTTC	CASSLDRAYEQYF
TRBV27	TRBD2	NA	TRBJ2-2	TGTGCCAGCAGGGGAGGGCTCACCGGGGAGCTGTTTTTT	CASRGGLTGELFF
TRBV18	NA	few	TRBJ2-7	TGTGCCAGCTCACCGTCCCGGGACATTTACGAGCAGTACTTC	CASSPSRDIYEQYF
TRBV4-1	NA	few	TRBJ1-5	TGCGCCAGCAGCCAAGAATCAGGGAACAGGAATCAGCCCCAGCATTTT	CASSQESGNRNQPQHF
TRBV28	TRBD2	few	TRBJ2-7	TGTGCCAGCGGACTAGCGTTCGGCGAGCAGTACTTC	CASGLAFGEQYF
TRBV2	NA	NA	TRBJ2-1	TGTGCCAGCAGTGTCCGACAGACAGTCTACAATGAGCAGTTCTTC	CASSVRQTVYNEQFF
TRBV5-1	TRBD2	NA	TRBJ2-3	TGCGCCAGCAGCTTGGGCCCCATAGCGGGTTACTCCACAGATACGCAGTATTTT	CASSLGPIAGYSTDTQYF
TRBV11-2	TRBD2	NA	TRBJ2-1	TGTGCCAGCAGCTCGTGGACTAGCGGGGACGGGGAGCAGTTCTTC	CASSSWTSGDGEQFF
TRBV3-1/TRBV3-2	TRBD1	NA	TRBJ2-5	TGTGCCAGCTTACAGGGGGCCGGAGAGACCCAGTACTTC	CASLQGAGETQYF
TRBV3-1/TRBV3-2	TRBD1	NA	TRBJ2-7	TGTGCCAGCAGCTACGGGACAGAGCGCGAGCAGTACTTC	CASSYGTEREQYF
TRBV30	NA	once	TRBJ2-5	TGTGCCTGGAGTGTTCTCGGGGGTGAGACCCAGTACTTC	CAWSVLGGETQYF
TRBV28	NA	NA	TRBJ1-2	TGTGCCAGCAGTTTAATCCTGCGTTGGTGGTTTGGCTACACCTTC	CASSLILRWWFGYTF
TRBV30	NA	once	TRBJ1-6	TGTGCCTGGAGTGCGACAGTTAATTCACCCCTCCACTTT	CAWSATVNSPLHF
TRBV5-6	NA	NA	TRBJ2-7	TGTGCCAGCAGCCGCGGGGCGTACGAGCAGTACTTC	CASSRGAYEQYF
TRBV5-5	NA	NA	TRBJ1-1	TGTGCCACCCGTACAGATTTGAACACTGAAGCTTTCTTT	CATRTDLNTEAFF
TRBV7-9	NA	NA	TRBJ1-2	TGTGCCAGCTCCAAATTGGCGGGGCTGAGGCCTAACTATGGCTACACCTTC	CASSKLAGLRPNYGYTF
TRBV20-1	TRBD2	NA	TRBJ2-1	TGCAGTGCTGAGAGCGGGGATGAGCAGTTCTTC	CSAESGDEQFF
TRBV7-2	NA	NA	TRBJ2-5	TGTGCCAGCAGCGACCCGGGACGGGGGATTATGGGGACCCAGTACTTC	CASSDPGRGIMGTQYF
TRBV29-1	TRBD2	NA	TRBJ2-1	TGCAGCGTGGCGGGACTAGCGGGAGTCAGCAATGAGCAGTTCTTC	CSVAGLAGVSNEQFF